This TCR beta chain stems from a study of PD-L1 blockade in urothelial cancer (TCRdb year 2017). In the study overall: All patients started therapy around 2014 and received atezolizumab 1,200 mg intravenously every 3 weeks. About nine tenths of the roughly 29 patients were identified as males with urothelial cancer of bladder origin, and a prior smoking history was reported by 18 of 29 patients. An ECOG performance status of 0 or 1 was recorded for the patients, and 0 to 3 prior chemotherapy regimens had been received by the patients. Blood samples were analyzed at 3 weeks after treatment start (second dose) and at 6 weeks after treatment start. A median of about 150,000 T cells and 83,000 or so unique TCRs was obtained from blood samples, and a median clonality of roughly 0.082 was observed. The study, an exploratory multi-omic analysis, examined somatic, immune and clinical correlates of response to PD-L1 blockade with atezolizumab in urothelial cancer. TCR sequencing covered pretreatment tumor samples and matched, serially collected peripheral blood taken before and after atezolizumab treatment. Durable clinical benefit was defined as a progression-free survival longer than 6 months, and TCR features were additionally tested against progression-free survival and overall survival. In the same patients, pretreatment tumors underwent whole exome sequencing and RNA sequencing in addition to TCR sequencing. Under 10 patients achieved durable clinical benefit and approximately 20 did not. Pretreatment blood TCR-seq was available for 27 to 30 patients, at least one posttreatment blood collection was obtained for around 25 patients, and tumor TCR-seq was available for around 25 patients. Overall results and qualifications from the work: A pretreatment peripheral blood TCR clonality below the median was linked to improved progression-free and overall survival. Among patients with durable benefit, tumor-associated TCR clones showed greater expansion in peripheral blood 3 weeks after treatment started (n ≈ 23, p = 0.022). Because of the small sample size (n ≈ 31) and the many exploratory analyses performed, the results are intended to be regarded as hypothesis-generating.

Synthetic TCR analog templates were spiked into each PCR to estimate absolute template abundance from read counts. TCRbeta CDR3 regions were amplified from genomic DNA with bias-controlled V and J gene primers using the immunoSEQ assay. Rearranged TCRbeta segments were sequenced at approximately 20X coverage. The source study handled its data this way. Clustering was used to correct sequencing errors, and CDR3s were annotated against IMGT to assign V, D and J genes. Downstream analyses used only productive TCRbeta rearrangements, leaving out any out-of-frame or stop-codon sequences. To compute clonality, Shannon entropy was normalized by the log of the number of unique productive sequences and then subtracted from one. Clones differing between time points or between blood and tumor were identified using Fisher's exact test with Benjamini-Hochberg correction, with an adjusted p below 0.01 applied as the threshold. TCRdb re-hosts the immuneACCESS table, in-frame sequences only. Its copies lack some clones; in the studies checked, an unresolved V gene accounts for under half of them, and the cause for the rest is not known. Clone size and the V and J calls come from that table; the DNA yielded D and trimming. Recorded for this sample are roughly 63,000 clones; around 81% of them occurred a single time. More than 5% of the sample rests with the top ten.

Of note for this clone: Its cognate antigen has yet to be identified. The record has no base qualities; no much larger clone is one base away.

The time point label on this specimen signifies: pretreatment peripheral blood. A cohort of about 30 patients with locally advanced or metastatic urothelial carcinoma, treated at Memorial Sloan Kettering on a trial protocol, was included. Peripheral blood mononuclear cells were collected pretreatment and during treatment, with between 1 and 8 total time points per patient. The Qiagen DNeasy Blood extraction kit was used to purify genomic DNA from total PBMCs and tumor samples. PBMCs were collected pretreatment and during treatment, and were isolated and stored as previously described. Sequences were derived from PBMCs, sampled around atezolizumab (anti-PD-L1) treatment. The TCR originated in a man between 65 and 85 years old with urothelial cancer.

The CDR3 protein sequence reads: CASSLLPGETQYF. The nucleotides are TGTGCCAGCAGCTTACTACCGGGAGAGACCCAGTACTTC. The chain employs TRBV7-3 and TRBJ2-5; the D gene assignment is ambiguous. V is clipped by 2 bases and J by 4 bases, and the sequence between their germline boundaries is 8 bases long. Sequences SGHTA (CDR1) and FQGTGA (CDR2) are obtained from the germline V gene. The CDR3 contains 13 residues, cysteine and phenylalanine counted. The only DNA kept is the CDR3, 39 bases in frame from the first base.